The 21 T cell receptor beta chains below were found in one sample sequenced in a study of blood T cell repertoires in COVID-19. The assay was immunoSEQ multiplex PCR, and TCRdb's table has in-frame clones only and misses some. The table records about 97,000 clones, 87% of them present only once. Sequencing was carried out using peripheral blood. The receptors derive from a man aged 45-60 years with active COVID-19.

The genes are TRBV7-2 and TRBJ1-1; 8 bases map to TRBD1. Trimming cost V 5 bases and J 1 base; bases outside gene matches: 6. This CDR3 has 15 residues. The germline gives CDR1 SGHTA, CDR2 FQGNSA. The CDR3 nucleotides read TGTGCCAGCAGCAGGACAGGGATAAGGAACACTGAAGCTTTCTTT. Protein sequence: CASSRTGIRNTEAFF.

V gene TRBV19 combines with J gene TRBJ2-7; D call uncertain. Germline V gives CDR1 LNHDA, CDR2 SQIVND (reference sequence). This CDR3 region has 16 residues. V dropped 3 bases and J dropped 1 base, with 16 bases sitting between them. The CDR3 reads CASSISILGRSYEQYF. The CDR3 nucleotides are TGTGCCAGTAGTATTAGTATTCTGGGCAGATCCTACGAGCAGTACTTC.

As DNA, the CDR3 is TGCGCCAGCAGCTACGGGGACAGGTCGGACACAGATACGCAGTATTTT. As protein: CASSYGDRSDTDTQYF. V usage is TRBV5-1 and J usage is TRBJ2-3; 8 nucleotides align to TRBD1. V lost 3 bases and J lost 2; bases outside the gene matches: 8. Looked up from germline, CDR1 is SGHRS and CDR2 is YFSETQ. The CDR3 loop spans 16 amino acids.

As concerns this clone: Additional DNA sequences in this sample encode the identical CDR3. The genes are TRBV4-3 and TRBJ1-4, with D maybe TRBD1 (5 bases). Germline V CDR1 and CDR2: LGHNA, YSLEER. The V end lost 3 bases, the J end lost 4 bases, and 9 bases lay between the germline ends. CDR3 length equals 14 residues. Here the CDR3 reads CASSQGQGNEKLFF. In DNA, the CDR3 is TGCGCCAGCAGCCAGGGCCAGGGTAATGAAAAACTGTTTTTT.

Turning to this clone: The sample holds other DNA sequences that translate to the same CDR3. The chain has TRBV9 and TRBJ1-2; D remains unclear. Germline V gives CDR1 SGDLS, CDR2 YYNGEE. This CDR3 is built from 13 residues. With 0 bases removed from V and 2 bases from J, the gap between germline ends came to 5 bases. The CDR3 DNA follows: TGTGCCAGCAGCGTAGACTCGAACTATGGCTACACCTTC. This encodes CASSVDSNYGYTF.

The chain is built from TRBV3-1 (or the pseudogene TRBV3-2) and TRBJ1-5; possible D gene TRBD1, 6 bases. Trimming removed 3 bases at V and 5 bases at J, with 11 bases between. The CDR3 spans 14 residues. Per the germline V gene, CDR1 is LGHDT and CDR2 is YNNKEL (reference sequence). In DNA, the CDR3 is TGTGCCAGCAGCCACGGGGGGCAACATCAGCCCCAGCATTTT. The encoded protein is CASSHGGQHQPQHF.

The J gene is TRBJ2-5, the V gene TRBV20-1, with D unclear. CDR1 DFQATT and CDR2 SNEGSKA come from the germline V gene (reference sequence). The CDR3 totals 11 residues. The V and J ends lost 0 bases and 4 bases respectively, with 3 bases between them. CDR3 protein: CSARDRETQYF. The CDR3 DNA follows: TGCAGTGCTAGAGATAGAGAGACCCAGTACTTC.

The CDR3 nucleotides read TGTGCCAGCCAGGGGACAGGATGGGGCGAGCAGTACTTC. Translated, it gives CASQGTGWGEQYF. The chain employs TRBV25-1 and TRBJ2-7; TRBD1 matches 8 bases. Germline CDR1 reads MGHDK; CDR2 reads SYGVNS. The CDR3 length is 13 residues. V lost 8 bases, J lost 6 bases, and 9 bases stayed unmatched.

This chain joins TRBV27 and TRBJ1-2; no reliable D call. The CDR3 length is 13 residues. CDR1 and CDR2 from the germline V gene are MNHEY and SMNVEV (reference sequence). V was trimmed by 5 bases and J by 4 bases, leaving 11 bases between them. CDR3 sequence (DNA): TGTGCCAGCAGTATCGGGGTTTCCTATGGCTACACCTTC. It translates to CASSIGVSYGYTF.

V and J are TRBV6-5 and TRBJ2-5, with D perhaps matching TRBD2 (6 bases). CDR1 and CDR2 (germline): MNHEY, SVGAGI. The CDR3 is 15 amino acids. Trimming took 7 bases from V and 2 from J, leaving 17 bases between them. The CDR3: CASNSREAGQETQYF. The CDR3 DNA sequence: TGTGCCAGCAACTCGAGGGAGGCTGGGCAAGAGACCCAGTACTTC.

This clone is a singleton in its sample. The chain employs TRBV7-3 and TRBJ1-1; possibly TRBD1 for D (6 bases). V was clipped by 3 bases and J by 7 bases, with 15 bases between them. The CDR3 consists of 14 residues. CDR1 and CDR2 (germline): SGHTA, FQGTGA. This chain's CDR3 is CASSLATGAREAFF. The CDR3 region has the DNA TGTGCCAGCAGCTTGGCGACAGGAGCCCGTGAAGCTTTCTTT.

The chain recombines TRBV2 with TRBJ1-1; D is perhaps TRBD1 (5 bases). The CDR3 runs to 12 residues. The V end was cut by 6 bases, the J end by 5 bases, with 10 bases between. Germline-derived CDR1 and CDR2 are SNHLY and FYNNEI. The CDR3 sequence is CASRRGGTEAFF. CDR3 nucleotides: TGTGCCAGCAGGAGGGGAGGGACTGAAGCTTTCTTT.

The J gene is TRBJ1-1, the V gene TRBV5-4; possibly TRBD1 for D (6 bases). Per germline, CDR1 SGHNT and CDR2 YYREEE (reference sequence). The CDR3 spans 14 residues. V lost 1 base and J 1 base, leaving 8 bases between the germline ends. CDR3 sequence reads: CASSLTGKNTEAFF. The CDR3 bases are TGTGCCAGCAGCTTGACAGGGAAGAACACTGAAGCTTTCTTT.

The chain has TRBV6-4 and TRBJ1-1, with a weak D call TRBD1 (5 bases). The CDR3 is 14 residues long. V lost 3 bases to trimming and J lost 11 bases, with 19 bases between them. CDR1 and CDR2 (germline): MRHNA, SNTAGT. CDR3 nucleotide sequence: TGTGCCAGCAGTGAACAGCAGGGAAGTTGGGGTGCTTTCTTT. As protein: CASSEQQGSWGAFF.

The genes are TRBV6-2 or TRBV6-3 and TRBJ1-5, with TRBD1 matching 9 bases. The CDR3 spans 16 residues. Losses at the gene ends were 2 bases for V and 7 bases for J; bases not matched to a gene: 9. From germline, CDR1 is MNHEY and CDR2 SVGEGT. The CDR3 bases are TGTGCCAGCAGTTACCCGCGGGGACAGGGTACCCAGCCCCAGCATTTT. The encoded protein is CASSYPRGQGTQPQHF.

The gene calls are TRBV5-6 and TRBJ2-4; 7 bases are a match to TRBD1. CDR3 size: 15 residues. Germline CDR1 and CDR2: SGHDT and YYEEEE. J was trimmed by 9 bases and V by 4 bases; bases with no gene match: 13. The CDR3 DNA is TGTGCCAGCAGCAATCCGGACAGGCGTGATGGCATTCAGTACTTC. This sequence encodes CASSNPDRRDGIQYF.

This clone was seen just once. The chain carries TRBV12-3 or TRBV12-4 and TRBJ1-1, with unresolved D. The CDR3 runs 13 residues. V lost 6 bases, J lost 4 bases, and 12 bases lay in between. For the CDR3, the DNA is TGTGCCAGCAGCCAAGGGAGTATCACTGAAGCTTTCTTT. Translating gives CASSQGSITEAFF.

This chain uses TRBV2 with TRBJ1-6, with D unclear. The CDR3 extends over 17 amino acids. The ends were cut back, 8 bases at V and 3 bases at J, with 20 bases in the middle. Germline-derived CDR1 and CDR2 are SNHLY and FYNNEI. This CDR3 is CASQDREASYYNSPLHF. The CDR3 DNA sequence: TGTGCCAGCCAAGATAGGGAGGCCAGCTACTATAATTCACCCCTCCACTTT.

The chain has TRBV2 and TRBJ2-3, with TRBD2 matching over 12 bases. Trimming cost V 6 bases and J 3 bases; bases outside gene matches: 13. The CDR3 consists of 18 residues. Germline V CDR1 and CDR2: SNHLY, FYNNEI. CDR3 DNA: TGTGCCAGCAGGCGCACGATGTCACTAGCGGGGGGAACAGATACGCAGTATTTT. Translated: CASRRTMSLAGGTDTQYF.

The chain has TRBV6-5 and TRBJ2-1, with 7 bases matching TRBD1. The V segment lost 11 bases and the J segment 0 bases; nucleotides outside the gene matches: 4. Germline V CDR1 and CDR2: MNHEY, SVGAGI. CDR3 length equals 13 residues. The CDR3 reads CALGQSSYNEQFF. CDR3 bases: TGTGCCCTGGGACAGAGCTCCTACAATGAGCAGTTCTTC.

This rearrangement joins TRBV30 to TRBJ2-5; D possibly corresponds to TRBD2 (6 bases). The CDR3 is 12 amino acids. Trimming pared 4 bases from V and 5 bases from J, leaving 11 bases between. The germline gives CDR1 GTSNPN, CDR2 SVGIG (reference sequence). DNA for the CDR3: TGTGCCTGGACAGGGAGCGGGGAGACCCAGTACTTC. Amino acid sequence: CAWTGSGETQYF.